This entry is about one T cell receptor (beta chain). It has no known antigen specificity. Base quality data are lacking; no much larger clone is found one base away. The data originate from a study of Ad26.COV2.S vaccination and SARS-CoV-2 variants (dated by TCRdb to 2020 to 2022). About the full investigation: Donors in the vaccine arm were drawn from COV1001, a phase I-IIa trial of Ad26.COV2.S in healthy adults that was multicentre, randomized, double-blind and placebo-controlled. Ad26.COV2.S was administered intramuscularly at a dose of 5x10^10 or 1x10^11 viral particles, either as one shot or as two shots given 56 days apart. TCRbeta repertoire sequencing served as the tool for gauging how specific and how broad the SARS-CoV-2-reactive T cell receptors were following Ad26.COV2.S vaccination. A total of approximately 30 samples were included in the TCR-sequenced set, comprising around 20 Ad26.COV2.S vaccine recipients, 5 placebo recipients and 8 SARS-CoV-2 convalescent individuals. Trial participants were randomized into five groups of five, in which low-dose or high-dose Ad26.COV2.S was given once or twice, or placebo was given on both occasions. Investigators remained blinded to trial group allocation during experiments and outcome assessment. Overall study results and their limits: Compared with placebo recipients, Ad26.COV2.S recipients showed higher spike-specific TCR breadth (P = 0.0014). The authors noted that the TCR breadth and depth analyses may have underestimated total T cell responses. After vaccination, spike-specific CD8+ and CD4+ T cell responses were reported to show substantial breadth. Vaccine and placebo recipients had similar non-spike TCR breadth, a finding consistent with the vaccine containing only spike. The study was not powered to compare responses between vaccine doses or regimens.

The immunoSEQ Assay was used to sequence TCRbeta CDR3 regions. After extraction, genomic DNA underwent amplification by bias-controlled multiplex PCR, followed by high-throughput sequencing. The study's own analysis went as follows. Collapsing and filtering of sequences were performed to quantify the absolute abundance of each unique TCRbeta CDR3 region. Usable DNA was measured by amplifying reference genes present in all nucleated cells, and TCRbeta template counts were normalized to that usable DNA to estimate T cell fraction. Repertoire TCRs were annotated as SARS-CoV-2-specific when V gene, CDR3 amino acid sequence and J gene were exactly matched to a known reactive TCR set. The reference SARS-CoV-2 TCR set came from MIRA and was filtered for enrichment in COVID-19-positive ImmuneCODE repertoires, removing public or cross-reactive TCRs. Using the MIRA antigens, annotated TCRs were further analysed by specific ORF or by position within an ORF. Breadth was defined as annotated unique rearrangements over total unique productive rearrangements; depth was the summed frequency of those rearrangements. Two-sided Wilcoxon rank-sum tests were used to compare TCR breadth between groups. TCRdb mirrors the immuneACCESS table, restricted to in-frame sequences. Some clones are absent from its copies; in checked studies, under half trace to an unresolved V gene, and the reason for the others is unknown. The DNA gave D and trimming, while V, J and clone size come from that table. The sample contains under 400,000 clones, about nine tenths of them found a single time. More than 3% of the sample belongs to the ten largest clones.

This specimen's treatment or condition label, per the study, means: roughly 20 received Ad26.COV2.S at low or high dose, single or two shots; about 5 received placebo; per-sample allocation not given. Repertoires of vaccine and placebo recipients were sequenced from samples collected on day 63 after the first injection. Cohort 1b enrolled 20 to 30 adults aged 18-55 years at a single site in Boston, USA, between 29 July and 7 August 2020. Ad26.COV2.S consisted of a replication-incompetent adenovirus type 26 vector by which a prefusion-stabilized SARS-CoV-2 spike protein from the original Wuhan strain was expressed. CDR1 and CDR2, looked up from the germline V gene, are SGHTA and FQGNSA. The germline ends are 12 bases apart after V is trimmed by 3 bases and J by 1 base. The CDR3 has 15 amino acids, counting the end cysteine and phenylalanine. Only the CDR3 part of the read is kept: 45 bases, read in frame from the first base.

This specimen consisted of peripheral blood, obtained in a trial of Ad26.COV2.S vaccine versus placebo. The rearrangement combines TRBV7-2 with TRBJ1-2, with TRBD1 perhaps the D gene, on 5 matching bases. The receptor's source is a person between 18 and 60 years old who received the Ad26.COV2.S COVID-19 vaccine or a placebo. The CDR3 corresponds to CASSFSLDSNYGYTF. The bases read TGTGCCAGCAGCTTTTCCCTCGACAGTAACTATGGCTACACCTTC.